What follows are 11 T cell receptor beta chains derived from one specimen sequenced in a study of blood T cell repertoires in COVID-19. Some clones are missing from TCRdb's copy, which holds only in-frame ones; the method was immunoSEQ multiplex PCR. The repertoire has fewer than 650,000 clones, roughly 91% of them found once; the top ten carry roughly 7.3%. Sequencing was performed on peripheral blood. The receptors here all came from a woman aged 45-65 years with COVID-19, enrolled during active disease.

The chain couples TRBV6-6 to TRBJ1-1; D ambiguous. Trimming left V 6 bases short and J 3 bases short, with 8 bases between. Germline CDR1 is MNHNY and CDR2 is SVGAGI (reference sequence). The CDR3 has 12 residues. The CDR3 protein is CASSLRDTEAFF. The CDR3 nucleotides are TGTGCCAGCAGCCTCCGGGACACTGAAGCTTTCTTT.

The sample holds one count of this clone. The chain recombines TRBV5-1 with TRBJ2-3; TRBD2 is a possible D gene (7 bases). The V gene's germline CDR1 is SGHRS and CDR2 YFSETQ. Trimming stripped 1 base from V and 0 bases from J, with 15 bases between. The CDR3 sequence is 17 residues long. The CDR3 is CASSLNWGGGSTDTQYF. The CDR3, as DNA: TGCGCCAGCAGCTTGAATTGGGGAGGGGGTAGCACAGATACGCAGTATTTT.

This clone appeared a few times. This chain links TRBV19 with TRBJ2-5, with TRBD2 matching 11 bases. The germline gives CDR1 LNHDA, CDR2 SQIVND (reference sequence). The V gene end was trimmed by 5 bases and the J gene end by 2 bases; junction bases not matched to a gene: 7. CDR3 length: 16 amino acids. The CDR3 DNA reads TGTGCCAGTAGTGCCAGACTAGCGGGGTCACAAGAGACCCAGTACTTC. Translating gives CASSARLAGSQETQYF.

As DNA, the CDR3 is TGTGCCAGCACCCCCGTAACGGCAACTAATGAAAAACTGTTTTTT. Its translation is CASTPVTATNEKLFF. V and J are TRBV2 and TRBJ1-4; D gene unclear. Trimming took 7 bases from V and 0 from J, leaving 12 bases between them. The CDR3 contains 15 residues. CDR1 and CDR2 from the germline V gene are SNHLY and FYNNEI.

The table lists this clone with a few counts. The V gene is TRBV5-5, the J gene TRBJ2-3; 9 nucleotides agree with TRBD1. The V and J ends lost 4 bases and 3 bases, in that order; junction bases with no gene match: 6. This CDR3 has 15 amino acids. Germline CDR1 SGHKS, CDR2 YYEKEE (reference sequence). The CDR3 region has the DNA TGTGCCAGCAGCGCCATGACAGGGGGGACAGATACGCAGTATTTT. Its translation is CASSAMTGGTDTQYF.

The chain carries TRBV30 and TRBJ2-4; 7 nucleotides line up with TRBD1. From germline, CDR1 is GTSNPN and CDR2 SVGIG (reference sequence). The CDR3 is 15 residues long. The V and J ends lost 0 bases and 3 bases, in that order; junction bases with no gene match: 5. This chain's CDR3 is CAWSVERQGKNIQYF. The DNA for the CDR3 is TGTGCCTGGAGTGTGGAACGACAGGGCAAAAACATTCAGTACTTC.

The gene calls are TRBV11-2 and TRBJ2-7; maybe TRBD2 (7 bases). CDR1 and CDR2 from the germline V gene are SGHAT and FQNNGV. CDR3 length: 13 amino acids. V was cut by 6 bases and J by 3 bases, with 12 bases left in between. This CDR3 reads CASRLGGGYEQYF. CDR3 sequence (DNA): TGTGCCAGCAGACTAGGGGGGGGCTACGAGCAGTACTTC.

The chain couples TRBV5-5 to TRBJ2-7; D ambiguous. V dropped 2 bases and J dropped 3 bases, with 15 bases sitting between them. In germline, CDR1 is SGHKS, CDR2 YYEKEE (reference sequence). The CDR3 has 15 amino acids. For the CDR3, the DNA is TGTGCCAGCAGCTTCGGTCAGGTGCAATACTACGAGCAGTACTTC. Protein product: CASSFGQVQYYEQYF.

The CDR3 DNA sequence: TGTGCCAGCAGCAACAGGGCTGGAGCTTTCTTT. It translates to CASSNRAGAFF. The rearrangement joins TRBV2 to TRBJ1-1; tentative D call: TRBD1 (6 bases). The CDR3 is 11 amino acids. Germline CDR1 is SNHLY and CDR2 is FYNNEI. Deletions cut 6 bases from V and 10 bases from J, with 12 bases between.

The CDR3 region is CASSVGGGLAGNTIYF. For the CDR3, the DNA is TGTGCCAGCAGCGTAGGCGGGGGATTAGCAGGAAACACCATATATTTT. The chain carries TRBV9 and TRBJ1-3, with D maybe TRBD1 (5 bases). V gave up 0 bases and J gave up 4 bases, with 14 bases separating them. This CDR3 has 16 residues. Germline loops: CDR1 SGDLS, CDR2 YYNGEE.

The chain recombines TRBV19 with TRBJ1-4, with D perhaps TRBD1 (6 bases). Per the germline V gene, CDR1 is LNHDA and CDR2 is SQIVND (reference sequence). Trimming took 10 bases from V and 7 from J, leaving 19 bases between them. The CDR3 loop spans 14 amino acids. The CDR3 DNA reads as TGTGCCACCAGCCCCGGGACATTCGGTGAAAAACTGTTTTTT. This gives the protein CATSPGTFGEKLFF.